The 3 T cell receptor beta chains below were found in one sample sequenced in a study of blood T cell repertoires in COVID-19. Clones were sequenced by immunoSEQ multiplex PCR, and TCRdb holds only the in-frame ones, with some missing. The table lists over 150,000 clones, 80% to 85% of them singletons. The sample taken for sequencing was peripheral blood. These receptors were collected from a woman aged 35 to 49 with COVID-19, enrolled during active disease.

This clone appeared a single time. The chain carries TRBV5-4 and TRBJ2-2; 12 positions agree with TRBD2. Per the germline V gene, CDR1 is SGHNT and CDR2 is YYREEE (reference sequence). CDR3 length: 16 amino acids. Trimming at V came to 4 bases and at J to 5 bases, leaving 6 bases not matched to a gene. CDR3 sequence reads: CASSRLAGGRTGELFF. DNA for the CDR3: TGTGCCAGCAGCCGCCTAGCGGGAGGGAGGACCGGGGAGCTGTTTTTT.

This chain links TRBV5-4 with TRBJ2-7, with D possibly matching TRBD2 (6 bases). CDR1 and CDR2 (germline): SGHNT, YYREEE (reference sequence). The CDR3 consists of 11 residues. V dropped 7 bases and J dropped 6 bases, with 11 bases sitting between them. The CDR3 DNA reads TGTGCCAGCGGGGGGACCGGCGAGCAGTACTTC. Translation: CASGGTGEQYF.

The chain carries TRBV7-8 and TRBJ1-5; tentative D call: TRBD1 (5 bases). Looked up from germline, CDR1 is SGHVS and CDR2 is FQNEAQ. V lost 5 bases, J lost 6 bases, and 17 bases lay in between. The CDR3 has 15 residues. The CDR3 sequence is CASSPYGGWGQPQHF. CDR3 sequence (DNA): TGTGCCAGCAGCCCGTACGGGGGTTGGGGTCAGCCCCAGCATTTT.